This record concerns one T cell receptor beta chain sequence. The antigen remains unidentified. The sample originates from a study of lymphopenia after photon versus proton radiotherapy. Whole-study findings and limits: Post-nadir TCR diversity decline inversely tracked overall survival among those who died. Oligoclonal CD8+ Temra expansion after nadir drove photon patients' diversity drop.

The germline CDR1 and CDR2 sequences are MDHEN and SYDVKM. V shed 1 base, J shed 7 bases, and the junction held 11 bases outside the gene matches. The CDR3 is 17 amino acids. The repertoire was sequenced with immunoSEQ multiplex PCR; TCRdb's copy has only in-frame clones and lacks some. Here the sample spans 35,000 to 50,000 clones, approximately 82% being singletons. This TCR came from a woman between 65 and 79 years old with pancreatic cancer. The gene calls are TRBV28 and TRBJ2-3, with 10 bases fitting TRBD2. The sequenced sample was peripheral blood, obtained from a patient treated with proton-based radiotherapy. The CDR3 DNA reads as TGTGCCAGCAGTTTATATTCAGGACTAGCGGTTGAGAATACGCAGTATTTT. Its protein is CASSLYSGLAVENTQYF.